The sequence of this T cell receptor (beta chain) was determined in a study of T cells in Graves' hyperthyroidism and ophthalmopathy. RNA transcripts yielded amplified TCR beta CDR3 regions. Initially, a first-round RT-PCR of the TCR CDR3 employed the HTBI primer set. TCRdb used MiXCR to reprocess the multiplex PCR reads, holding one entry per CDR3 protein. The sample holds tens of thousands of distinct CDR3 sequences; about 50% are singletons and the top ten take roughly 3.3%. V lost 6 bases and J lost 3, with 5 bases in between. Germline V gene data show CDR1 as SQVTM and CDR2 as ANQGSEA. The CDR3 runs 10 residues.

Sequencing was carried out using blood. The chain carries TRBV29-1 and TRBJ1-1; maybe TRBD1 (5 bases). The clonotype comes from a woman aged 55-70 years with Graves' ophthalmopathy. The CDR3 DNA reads TGCAGCGTAGGGGACACTGAAGCTTTCTTT. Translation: CSVGDTEAFF.